The 29 T cell receptor beta chains reported below all come from one sample, sequenced in a study of blood T cell repertoires in COVID-19. TCRdb keeps only in-frame clones here, not all; method: immunoSEQ multiplex PCR. Among some 200,000 clones, roughly 87% were seen once, and the ten largest hold around 2.4%. Sequencing input: PBMCs or T cells enriched from blood (not recorded which). All receptors derive from a woman in her twenties or thirties who had recovered from COVID-19.

This clone was found once. The CDR3 DNA follows: TGTGCCAGCAGCCCGACAGGGTTGAGGGAGACCCAGTACTTC. Amino acid sequence: CASSPTGLRETQYF. The V and J genes are TRBV27 and TRBJ2-5; TRBD1 aligns across 7 bases. The CDR3 extends over 14 amino acids. V was pared by 6 bases and J by 5 bases, with 9 bases of the junction left unmatched. Germline values: CDR1 MNHEY, CDR2 SMNVEV (reference sequence).

The CDR3 sequence: CASSLVPGAGELFF. The CDR3 nucleotides are TGTGCCAGCAGCTTAGTACCGGGTGCAGGGGAGCTGTTTTTT. The chain combines TRBV11-3 with TRBJ2-2; no definite D call. This CDR3 spans 14 amino acids. From germline, CDR1 is SGHNT and CDR2 YENEEA. Trimming stripped 1 base from V and 8 bases from J, with 11 bases between.

V usage is TRBV6-2 or TRBV6-3 and J usage is TRBJ1-5; weak D call: TRBD1 (5 bases). The V gene lost 2 bases and the J gene lost 7 bases, with 6 bases spanning the gap. Germline V gives CDR1 MNHEY, CDR2 SVGEGT. The CDR3 loop spans 12 amino acids. The CDR3 DNA reads as TGTGCCAGCAGTTACGGGGGGCAGCCCCAGCATTTT. As protein: CASSYGGQPQHF.

This clone has a handful of counts. The chain joins TRBV30 to TRBJ1-6, with D hard to call. Germline CDR1 is GTSNPN and CDR2 is SVGIG (reference sequence). V was clipped by 0 bases and J by 8 bases, with 8 bases between them. The CDR3 has 13 amino acids. This CDR3 reads CAWSVQYYSPLHF. The CDR3, as DNA: TGTGCCTGGAGTGTACAGTATTATTCACCCCTCCACTTT.

The rearrangement uses TRBV7-9 and TRBJ2-1, with 13 bases that match TRBD2. V dropped 5 bases and J dropped 7; count of bases not matched to a gene: 8. The CDR3 loop spans 16 amino acids. CDR1 SEHNR and CDR2 FQNEAQ come from the germline V gene (reference sequence). The CDR3 nucleotides read TGTGCCAGCAGCGACCGGACTAGCGGGAGTCTTAATGAGCAGTTCTTC. Translated, it gives CASSDRTSGSLNEQFF.

The gene calls are TRBV11-1 and TRBJ2-2; TRBD1 is a possible D gene (5 bases). Germline V gene sequence: CDR1 SGHAT, CDR2 FQDESV (reference sequence). V lost 4 bases and J 1 base, leaving 13 bases between the germline ends. The CDR3 totals 16 residues. This chain's CDR3 is CASSSRQKLNTGELFF. CDR3 nucleotides: TGTGCCAGCAGCTCTAGACAGAAACTGAACACCGGGGAGCTGTTTTTT.

The genes are TRBV2 and TRBJ1-2, with D unclear. CDR3 length equals 16 residues. The germline CDR1 and CDR2 sequences are SNHLY and FYNNEI. V lost 3 bases and J lost 2, with 16 bases in between. The CDR3 here is CASSDADTNTNYGYTF. The CDR3 DNA reads TGTGCCAGCAGTGACGCGGATACAAATACCAACTATGGCTACACCTTC. Looking up the rest from reference TRBV2 and TRBJ1-2 gives the full variable domain: EPEVTQTPSHQVTQMGQEVILRCVPISNHLYFYWYRQILGQKVEFLVSFYNNEISEKSEIFDDQFSVERPDGSNFTLKIRSTKLEDSAMYFCASSDADTNTNYGYTFGSGTRLTVV.

This chain joins TRBV20-1 and TRBJ2-7; 10 nucleotides line up with TRBD1. With V trimmed by 3 bases and J by 6 bases, 11 bases remained unmatched. Per the germline V gene, CDR1 is DFQATT and CDR2 is SNEGSKA (reference sequence). CDR3 length: 15 amino acids. CDR3 residues: CSASGRDRGLSEQYF. The CDR3 DNA reads TGCAGTGCTAGTGGACGGGACAGGGGCCTATCCGAGCAGTACTTC.

This clone occurred many times. V usage is TRBV7-2 and J usage is TRBJ2-7; maybe TRBD2 (6 bases). The CDR3 has 15 residues. CDR1 and CDR2 from the germline V gene are SGHTA and FQGNSA. Trimming shortened V by 5 bases and J by 2 bases, and 16 bases separated the two germline ends. The CDR3 DNA reads as TGTGCCAGCAGCCGGTGGGACTCCTCGCCCTACGAGCAGTACTTC. As protein: CASSRWDSSPYEQYF.

This clone came up once. The chain links TRBV30 to TRBJ2-7, with D tentatively TRBD1 or TRBD2 (5 bases each). This CDR3 is built from 13 residues. V was trimmed by 5 bases and J by 2 bases, leaving 13 bases between them. Germline V gives CDR1 GTSNPN, CDR2 SVGIG (reference sequence). DNA for the CDR3: TGTGCCTGGGGGGACGGGATCGCCTACGAGCAGTACTTC. Amino acid sequence: CAWGDGIAYEQYF. Looking up the rest from reference TRBV30 and TRBJ2-7 gives the full variable domain: SQTIHQWPATLVQPVGSPLSLECTVEGTSNPNLYWYRQAAGRGLQLLFYSVGIGQISSEVPQNLSASRPQDRQFILSSKKLLLSDSGFYLCAWGDGIAYEQYFGPGTRLTVT.

The CDR3 here is CASSVVGEYTDTQYF. The CDR3 DNA follows: TGTGCCAGCAGCGTAGTGGGAGAGTACACAGATACGCAGTATTTT. V usage is TRBV9 and J usage is TRBJ2-3; possibly TRBD2 for D (5 bases). Germline V CDR1 and CDR2: SGDLS, YYNGEE. The CDR3 is made up of 15 amino acids. V gave up 0 bases and J gave up 2 bases, with 10 bases separating them.

This clone has a single count. V gene TRBV5-1 combines with J gene TRBJ1-1, with D possibly being TRBD1 (6 bases). Trimming left V 0 bases short and J 11 bases short, with 20 bases between. This CDR3 is 15 amino acids long. The germline gives CDR1 SGHRS, CDR2 YFSETQ. CDR3 loop: CASSLAPDSQSRAFF. Here the CDR3 DNA reads TGCGCCAGCAGCTTGGCACCGGACAGTCAGTCTCGCGCTTTCTTT.

The chain uses TRBV10-1 and TRBJ2-1, with TRBD2 identical over 16 bases. Germline trimming cut 9 bases from V and 9 bases from J; bases unmatched to any gene: 11. Per the germline V gene, CDR1 is WNHNN and CDR2 is SYGVQD (reference sequence). The CDR3 runs to 16 residues. The CDR3 loop reads CARRGTSGRVWAEQFF. The CDR3 region has the DNA TGCGCCAGGAGAGGGACTAGCGGGAGGGTTTGGGCTGAGCAGTTCTTC.

The J gene is TRBJ2-3, the V gene TRBV19; no clear D. Germline V gives CDR1 LNHDA, CDR2 SQIVND (reference sequence). This CDR3 spans 15 amino acids. The ends were cut back, 3 bases at V and 4 bases at J, with 14 bases in the middle. The CDR3 DNA follows: TGTGCCAGTAGTATTTCTAGAGGCGGCGCAGATACGCAGTATTTT. This sequence encodes CASSISRGGADTQYF.

In this sample, this clone turned up once. This chain uses TRBV6-5 with TRBJ1-4; perhaps TRBD1 as D (6 bases). Trimming shortened V by 6 bases and J by 12 bases, and 20 bases separated the two germline ends. CDR3 length: 14 residues. The germline CDR1 and CDR2 sequences are MNHEY and SVGAGI. The CDR3 region is CASSSGGGSTELFF. DNA of the CDR3: TGTGCCAGCAGCTCCGGGGGGGGCTCGACAGAACTGTTTTTT.

The gene calls are TRBV5-1 and TRBJ1-4; 7 bases map to TRBD1. Germline V gene data show CDR1 as SGHRS and CDR2 as YFSETQ. V was clipped by 5 bases and J by 5 bases; unmatched bases: 3. The CDR3 has 13 amino acids. The CDR3 sequence: CASRRDSNEKLFF. The CDR3 nucleotides are TGCGCCAGCAGACGGGACAGCAATGAAAAACTGTTTTTT.

The CDR3 here is CASTPRPASYNEQFF. The CDR3 region has the DNA TGTGCCAGCACCCCGCGTCCCGCCTCCTACAATGAGCAGTTCTTC. This chain joins TRBV13 and TRBJ2-1; no definite D call. This CDR3 has 15 amino acids. Trimming cost V 7 bases and J 0 bases, with 13 bases left between them. From germline, CDR1 is PRHDT and CDR2 FYEKMQ (reference sequence).

The chain links TRBV6-5 to TRBJ2-7; D is possibly TRBD1 (6 bases). This CDR3 is built from 12 residues. Per germline, CDR1 MNHEY and CDR2 SVGAGI. Trimming removed 2 bases at V and 7 bases at J, with 9 bases between. CDR3 sequence (DNA): TGTGCCAGCAGTTACCGTAGGGGGGAGCAGTACTTC. Its protein product is CASSYRRGEQYF.

V is TRBV25-1 and J is TRBJ2-5, with 7 bases that match TRBD2. Germline assignment: CDR1 MGHDK and CDR2 SYGVNS. With V trimmed by 7 bases and J by 2 bases, 4 bases remained unmatched. CDR3 size: 13 residues. CDR3 in DNA: TGTGCCAGCACTAGGGACTATCAAGAGACCCAGTACTTC. This translates into CASTRDYQETQYF.

The chain joins TRBV5-5 to TRBJ2-1, with 9 bases matching TRBD2. V lost 2 bases, J lost 0 bases, and 0 bases stayed unmatched. The CDR3 runs 15 residues. Germline V CDR1 and CDR2: SGHKS, YYEKEE (reference sequence). CDR3 in amino acids: CASSFSGSSYNEQFF. The CDR3 bases are TGTGCCAGCAGCTTTAGCGGGAGCTCCTACAATGAGCAGTTCTTC.

The chain has TRBV3-1 (or the pseudogene TRBV3-2) and TRBJ1-5; a weak D match, TRBD1 (6 bases). The CDR3 is 14 residues long. V was trimmed by 1 base and J by 7 bases, leaving 11 bases between them. Germline assignment: CDR1 LGHDT and CDR2 YNNKEL (reference sequence). CDR3 residues: CASSQVQGTQPQHF. The CDR3 DNA sequence: TGTGCCAGCAGCCAAGTACAGGGCACGCAGCCCCAGCATTTT.

The chain recombines TRBV4-2 with TRBJ1-1, with D maybe TRBD1 (5 bases). The CDR3 has 15 residues. V was shortened by 0 bases and J by 1 base, with 9 bases between the two germline ends. Germline CDR1 LGHNA, CDR2 YNFKEQ. The CDR3 here is CASSQEGQSNTEAFF. CDR3 coding DNA: TGTGCCAGCAGCCAAGAGGGGCAGTCGAACACTGAAGCTTTCTTT.

There are a few counts of this clone. The V and J genes are TRBV10-3 and TRBJ1-2; D possibly corresponds to TRBD1 (6 bases). Trimming cost V 4 bases and J 0 bases, with 15 bases left between them. Germline-derived CDR1 and CDR2 are ENHRY and SYGVKD. This CDR3 has 16 amino acids. The CDR3 protein is CAISVDSKYSNYGYTF. CDR3 sequence (DNA): TGTGCCATCAGTGTGGACAGTAAATATTCTAACTATGGCTACACCTTC.

This chain joins TRBV7-9 and TRBJ2-7; TRBD1 agrees at 9 bases. After removal of 5 bases from V and 4 bases from J, the junction contained 12 bases not matched to a gene. The V gene's germline CDR1 is SEHNR and CDR2 FQNEAQ (reference sequence). This CDR3 has 16 residues. The CDR3 region is CASSQPPGQGFYEQYF. Here the CDR3 DNA reads TGTGCCAGCAGCCAACCTCCGGGACAGGGTTTTTACGAGCAGTACTTC.

CDR3 bases: TGTGCCAGCAGCCCCCAGACTAGCGTCTCCTACAATGAGCAGTTCTTC. Translated: CASSPQTSVSYNEQFF. V gene TRBV7-6 combines with J gene TRBJ2-1, with 8 bases that match TRBD2. J was trimmed by 0 bases and V by 5 bases; bases with no gene match: 6. CDR1 and CDR2 from the germline V gene are SGHVS and FNYEAQ. The CDR3 loop spans 16 amino acids.

The gene calls are TRBV10-3 and TRBJ1-1; 10 bases align to TRBD1. CDR1 is ENHRY, CDR2 SYGVKD, per germline. This CDR3 is built from 15 residues. Losses at the gene ends were 2 bases for V and 4 bases for J; bases not matched to a gene: 4. The CDR3 reads CAISEAGQGGTEAFF. The CDR3 coding sequence is TGTGCCATCAGTGAGGCAGGACAGGGGGGCACTGAAGCTTTCTTT.

The chain has TRBV7-2 and TRBJ1-2, with TRBD1 identical over 7 bases. The V segment lost 1 base and the J segment 8 bases; nucleotides outside the gene matches: 7. Germline CDR1 SGHTA, CDR2 FQGNSA. This CDR3 comprises 14 residues. CDR3 DNA: TGTGCCAGCAGCTTAGTGGCGGACAGGACGGGCTACACCTTC. Translated: CASSLVADRTGYTF.

The rearrangement joins TRBV19 to TRBJ1-1; D is perhaps TRBD1 (5 bases). In germline, CDR1 is LNHDA, CDR2 SQIVND (reference sequence). The CDR3 loop spans 14 amino acids. Trimming stripped 6 bases from V and 5 bases from J, with 16 bases between. CDR3 region: CASRARGERTEAFF. The CDR3 DNA is TGTGCCAGTAGGGCTCGGGGGGAGAGGACTGAAGCTTTCTTT. The full variable domain, in which reference TRBV19 and TRBJ1-1 provide the parts outside the CDR3, is DGGITQSPKYLFRKEGQNVTLSCEQNLNHDAMYWYRQDPGQGLRLIYYSQIVNDFQKGDIAEGYSVSREKKESFPLTVTSAQKNPTAFYLCASRARGERTEAFFGQGTRLTVV.

The chain combines TRBV30 with TRBJ2-1, with unresolved D. V was clipped by 2 bases and J by 4 bases, with 9 bases between them. Germline V lookup: CDR1 GTSNPN, CDR2 SVGIG (reference sequence). CDR3 length: 13 amino acids. CDR3 bases: TGTGCCTGGAGTACATACGGGTACAATGAGCAGTTCTTC. Protein: CAWSTYGYNEQFF.